This note documents a single T cell receptor (beta chain) sequence. Antigen specificity is unknown. Patients in the study, people with chemo-refractory metastatic non-small-cell lung cancer, received focal radiation plus ipilimumab CTLA-4 blockade. This sample is drawn from a study of radiotherapy plus CTLA-4 blockade in lung cancer. Study overall: An objective response was seen in around a sixth of patients, and disease control in roughly 28%. Study results and caveats: Peripheral blood showed expansion of tumor-derived TCR clones after radiotherapy and ipilimumab.

The CDR3 is made up of 13 amino acids. V dropped 3 bases and J dropped 1 base, with 6 bases sitting between them. Germline V CDR1 and CDR2: MRHNA, SNTAGT. Clones were sequenced by immunoSEQ multiplex PCR, and TCRdb holds only the in-frame ones, with some missing. Of tens of thousands of clones listed, around 83% were seen once; the top ten hold 0.82%. The sequence came from a human donor with non-small cell lung cancer who had stable disease on radiotherapy plus ipilimumab. The chain employs TRBV6-4 and TRBJ1-1, with D possibly matching TRBD1 (5 bases). This specimen consisted of peripheral blood, obtained from a patient treated with radiotherapy plus ipilimumab. CDR3 residues: CASSETGNTEAFF. The CDR3 DNA sequence: TGTGCCAGCAGTGAAACAGGGAACACTGAAGCTTTCTTT.